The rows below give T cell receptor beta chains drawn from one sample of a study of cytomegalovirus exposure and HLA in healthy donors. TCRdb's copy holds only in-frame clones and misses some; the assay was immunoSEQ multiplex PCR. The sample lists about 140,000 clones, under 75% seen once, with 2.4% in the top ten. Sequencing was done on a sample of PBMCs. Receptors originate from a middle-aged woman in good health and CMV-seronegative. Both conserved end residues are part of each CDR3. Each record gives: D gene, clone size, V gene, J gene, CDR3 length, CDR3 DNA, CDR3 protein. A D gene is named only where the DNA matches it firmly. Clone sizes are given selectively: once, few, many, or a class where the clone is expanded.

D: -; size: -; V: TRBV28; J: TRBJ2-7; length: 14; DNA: TGTGCCAGCAGCCGTCAGGGTACCCTCTACGAGCAGTACTTC; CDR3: CASSRQGTLYEQYF
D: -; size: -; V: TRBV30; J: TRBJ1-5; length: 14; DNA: TGTGCCTGGAGTAGCCGGACATCGTATCAGCCCCAGCATTTT; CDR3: CAWSSRTSYQPQHF
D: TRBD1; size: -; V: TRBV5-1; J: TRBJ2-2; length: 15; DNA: TGCGCCAGCACCCAAGGACAGGGGTCGTCCGGGGAGCTGTTTTTT; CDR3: CASTQGQGSSGELFF
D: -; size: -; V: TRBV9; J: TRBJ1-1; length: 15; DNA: TGTGCCAGCAGCGTAGATCCAGGGGACGGCACTGAAGCTTTCTTT; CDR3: CASSVDPGDGTEAFF
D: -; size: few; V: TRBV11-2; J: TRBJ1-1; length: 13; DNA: TGTGCCACTGGGGGCACCGGGAACACTGAAGCTTTCTTT; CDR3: CATGGTGNTEAFF
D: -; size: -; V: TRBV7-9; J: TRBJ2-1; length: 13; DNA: TGTGCCAGCAGCTTTACGGCTAGCAATGAGCAGTTCTTC; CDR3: CASSFTASNEQFF
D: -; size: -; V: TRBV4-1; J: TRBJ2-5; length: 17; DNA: TGCGCCAGCAGCCACTCCGGGCCCCAGGGAGGACGAGAGACCCAGTACTTC; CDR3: CASSHSGPQGGRETQYF
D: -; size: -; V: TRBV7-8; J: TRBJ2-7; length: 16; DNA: TGTGCCAGCAGCTTAGGTCAGAGGGCAGGGGGGTACGAGCAGTACTTC; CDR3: CASSLGQRAGGYEQYF
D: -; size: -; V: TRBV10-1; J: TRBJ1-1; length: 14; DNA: TGCGCCAGCAGTGAATTTAATAGGGGCACTGAAGCTTTCTTT; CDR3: CASSEFNRGTEAFF
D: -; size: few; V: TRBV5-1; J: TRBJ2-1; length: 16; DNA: TGCGCCAGCAGCTTGGAAGTGGCGGGCCCGTACAATGAGCAGTTCTTC; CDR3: CASSLEVAGPYNEQFF
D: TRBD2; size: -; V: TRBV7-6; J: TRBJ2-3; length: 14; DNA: TGTGCCAGCAGCCCTAGCGGGCGGGGAGATACGCAGTATTTT; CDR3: CASSPSGRGDTQYF
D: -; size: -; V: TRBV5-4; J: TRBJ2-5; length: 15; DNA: TGTGCCAGCAGCGGACCGGACATCTTCGGAGAGACCCAGTACTTC; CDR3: CASSGPDIFGETQYF
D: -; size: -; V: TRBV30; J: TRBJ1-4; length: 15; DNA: TGTGCCTGGAGAGTTGGACTTTCAACTAATGAAAAACTGTTTTTT; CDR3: CAWRVGLSTNEKLFF
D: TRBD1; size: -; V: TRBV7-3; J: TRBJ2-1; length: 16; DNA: TGTGCCAGCAGCCCACGGGACAGGGGACCCTACAATGAGCAGTTCTTC; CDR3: CASSPRDRGPYNEQFF
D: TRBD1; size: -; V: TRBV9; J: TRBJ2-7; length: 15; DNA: TGTGCCAGCAGCCCACACCCGGGACAGGGGAACGAGCAGTACTTC; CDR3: CASSPHPGQGNEQYF
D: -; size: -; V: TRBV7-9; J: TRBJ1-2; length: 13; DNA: TGTGCCAGCAGCTCGGCGGGGGCATATGGCTACACCTTC; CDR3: CASSSAGAYGYTF
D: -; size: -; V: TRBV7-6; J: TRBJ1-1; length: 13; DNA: TGTGCCAGCAGCTTAGCACAGCCCACTGAAGCTTTCTTT; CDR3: CASSLAQPTEAFF
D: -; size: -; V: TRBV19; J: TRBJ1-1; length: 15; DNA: TGTGCCAGTAGTATAAGGGCAAGGGAGGACACTGAAGCTTTCTTT; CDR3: CASSIRAREDTEAFF
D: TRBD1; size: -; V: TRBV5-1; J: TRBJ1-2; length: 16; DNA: TGCGCCAGCAGTTTGGATGGGCGAGGGACAGACTATGGCTACACCTTC; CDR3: CASSLDGRGTDYGYTF
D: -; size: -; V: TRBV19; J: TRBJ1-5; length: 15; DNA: TGTGCCAGTAGTATAGTAACAGGTTCCAATCAGCCCCAGCATTTT; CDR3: CASSIVTGSNQPQHF
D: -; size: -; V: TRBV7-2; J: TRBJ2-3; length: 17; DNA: TGTGCCAGCAGCTTAGCGCCTGGCGGGTCTAGCACAGATACGCAGTATTTT; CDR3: CASSLAPGGSSTDTQYF
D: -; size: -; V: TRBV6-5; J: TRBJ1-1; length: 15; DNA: TGTGCCAGCAGTTTGCCCAAGGGGATGAACACTGAAGCTTTCTTT; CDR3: CASSLPKGMNTEAFF
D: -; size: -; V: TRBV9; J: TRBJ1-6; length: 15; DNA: TGTGCCAGCAGCGCCCAAGGGCAGGGCAATTCACCCCTCCACTTT; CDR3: CASSAQGQGNSPLHF
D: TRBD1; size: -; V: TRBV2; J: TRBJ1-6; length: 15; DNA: TGTGCCAGCAGGGTGGAGGGGGCTGATAATTCACCCCTCCACTTT; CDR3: CASRVEGADNSPLHF
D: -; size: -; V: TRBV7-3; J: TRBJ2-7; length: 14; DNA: TGTGTCAGCAGCTTAAATAGCGGAGCGTACGAGCAGTACTTC; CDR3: CVSSLNSGAYEQYF
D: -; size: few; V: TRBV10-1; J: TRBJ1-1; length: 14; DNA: TGCGCCAGCAGCCCCGGTACAGGGAAGTCTGAAGCTTTCTTT; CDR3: CASSPGTGKSEAFF
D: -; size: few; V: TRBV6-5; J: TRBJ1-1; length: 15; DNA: TGTGCCAGCAGGCACCCCAAAGGGAAGAGGGCTGAAGCTTTCTTT; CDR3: CASRHPKGKRAEAFF
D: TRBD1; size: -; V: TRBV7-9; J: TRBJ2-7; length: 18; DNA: TGTGCCAGCAGCTTTCCCGGGACAGGGATCGCTAGCTCCTACGAGCAGTACTTC; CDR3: CASSFPGTGIASSYEQYF
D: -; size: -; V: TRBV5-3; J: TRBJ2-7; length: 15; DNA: TGTGCCAGAAGCTTATCCAGGGGACACTCCTACGAGCAGTACTTC; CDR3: CARSLSRGHSYEQYF
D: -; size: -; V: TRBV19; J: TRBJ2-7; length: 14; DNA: TGTGCCAGTAAAAGACAGGCGGGCTCCTACGAGCAGTACTTC; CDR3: CASKRQAGSYEQYF
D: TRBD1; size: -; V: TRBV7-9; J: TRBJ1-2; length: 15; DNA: TGTGCCAGCAGCCTCGAGGGGGCGCGCTCCTATGGCTACACCTTC; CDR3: CASSLEGARSYGYTF
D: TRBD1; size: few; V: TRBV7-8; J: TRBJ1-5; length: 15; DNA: TGTGCCCAACCCAGGGGGGTCCCCGCGGATCAGCCCCAGCATTTT; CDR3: CAQPRGVPADQPQHF
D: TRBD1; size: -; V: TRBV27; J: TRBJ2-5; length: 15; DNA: TGTGCCAGCAGTCTGACAGGGCCTGGGGAGGAGACCCAGTACTTC; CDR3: CASSLTGPGEETQYF
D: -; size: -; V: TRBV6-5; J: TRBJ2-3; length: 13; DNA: TGTGCCAGCAGTTACGGTTATGGAGGTACGCAGTATTTT; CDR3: CASSYGYGGTQYF
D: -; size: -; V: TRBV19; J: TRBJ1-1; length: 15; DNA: TGTGCCAGTAGTATTCCTCCCTTAATGAACACTGAAGCTTTCTTT; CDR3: CASSIPPLMNTEAFF
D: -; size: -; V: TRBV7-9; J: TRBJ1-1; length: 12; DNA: TGTGCCAGCAGCTTCAGGGATACTGAAGCTTTCTTT; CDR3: CASSFRDTEAFF
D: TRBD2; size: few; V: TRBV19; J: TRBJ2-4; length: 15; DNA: TGTGCCAGTAGTATAGGTAGCGGGGGAATGTACATTCAGTACTTC; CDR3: CASSIGSGGMYIQYF
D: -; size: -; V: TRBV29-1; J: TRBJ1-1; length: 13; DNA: TGCAGCGTTCCTTCGACAGGTAACACTGAAGCTTTCTTT; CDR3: CSVPSTGNTEAFF
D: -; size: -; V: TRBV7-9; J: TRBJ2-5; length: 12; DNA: TGTGCCAGCAGCTTTCCACTAGAGACCCAGTACTTC; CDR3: CASSFPLETQYF
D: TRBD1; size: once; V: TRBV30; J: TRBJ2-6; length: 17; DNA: TGTGCCTTAGGGACAGGTCCGGCCTTCTCTGGGGCCAACGTCCTGACTTTC; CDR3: CALGTGPAFSGANVLTF